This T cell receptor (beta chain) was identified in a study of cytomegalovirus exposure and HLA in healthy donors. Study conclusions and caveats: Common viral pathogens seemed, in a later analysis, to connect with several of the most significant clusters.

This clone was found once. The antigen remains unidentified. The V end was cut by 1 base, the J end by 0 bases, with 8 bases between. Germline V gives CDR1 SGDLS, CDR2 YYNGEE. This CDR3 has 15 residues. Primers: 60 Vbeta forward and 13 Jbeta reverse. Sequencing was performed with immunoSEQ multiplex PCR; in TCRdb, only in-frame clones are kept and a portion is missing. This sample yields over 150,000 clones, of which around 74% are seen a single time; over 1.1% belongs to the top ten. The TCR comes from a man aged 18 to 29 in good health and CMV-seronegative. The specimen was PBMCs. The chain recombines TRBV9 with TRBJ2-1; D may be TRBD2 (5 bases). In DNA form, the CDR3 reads TGTGCCAGCAGCGTATGGGAGAACTCCTACAATGAGCAGTTCTTC. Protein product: CASSVWENSYNEQFF.